The 10 T cell receptor beta chains given below trace back to one sample, sequenced in a study of blood T cell repertoires in COVID-19. Here immunoSEQ multiplex PCR was the method, and the copy in TCRdb shows in-frame clones only, minus some. The data contain approximately 160,000 clones, over 70% of them singletons. The sample consisted of peripheral blood. These receptor sequences come from a man between 65 and 85 years old with acute or convalescent COVID-19.

This chain links TRBV19 with TRBJ1-1; D unclear. Germline assignment: CDR1 LNHDA and CDR2 SQIVND (reference sequence). The CDR3 runs to 15 residues. Trimming left V 6 bases short and J 0 bases short, with 14 bases between. CDR3 region: CASRWAGDMNTEAFF. CDR3 in DNA: TGTGCCAGTAGATGGGCAGGCGACATGAACACTGAAGCTTTCTTT.

The chain is built from TRBV27 and TRBJ2-5; D perhaps matches TRBD1 (5 bases). Germline V gene data show CDR1 as MNHEY and CDR2 as SMNVEV (reference sequence). Trimming pared 2 bases from V and 5 bases from J, leaving 12 bases between. This CDR3 is built from 14 residues. CDR3 coding DNA: TGTGCCAGCAGTTTAATTGGGGCTGGGGAGACCCAGTACTTC. This gives the protein CASSLIGAGETQYF.

J is TRBJ2-1 and V is TRBV18, with D perhaps matching TRBD1 (5 bases). The CDR3 has 12 amino acids. Germline CDR1 and CDR2: KGHSH and LQKENI. V lost 4 bases and J lost 5, with 6 bases in between. The CDR3 coding sequence is TGTGCCAGCTCACAGGACAACAATGAGCAGTTCTTC. Its translation is CASSQDNNEQFF.

The V call is TRBV6-5, the J call TRBJ1-3; no reliable D call. This CDR3 spans 12 amino acids. V was shortened by 4 bases and J by 4 bases, with 5 bases between the two germline ends. Germline V gives CDR1 MNHEY, CDR2 SVGAGI. The CDR3: CASSSAGNTIYF. The DNA of the CDR3 is TGTGCCAGCAGTTCTGCGGGAAACACCATATATTTT.

The chain recombines TRBV11-2 with TRBJ1-4, with D possibly being TRBD1 (5 bases). This CDR3 is built from 15 residues. Trimming pared 0 bases from V and 5 bases from J, leaving 10 bases between. Germline CDR1 SGHAT, CDR2 FQNNGV. The CDR3 DNA follows: TGTGCCAGCAGCTTAGAAACAGGAAGGAATGAAAAACTGTTTTTT. It specifies CASSLETGRNEKLFF.

V usage is TRBV5-1 and J usage is TRBJ1-3; 8 bases map to TRBD1. With 0 bases clipped from V and 0 bases from J, the junction kept 5 bases outside the gene matches. The CDR3 contains 17 residues. The germline CDR1 and CDR2 sequences are SGHRS and YFSETQ. The CDR3 here is CASSLERQGSSGNTIYF. The DNA of the CDR3 is TGCGCCAGCAGCTTGGAACGACAGGGGAGCTCTGGAAACACCATATATTTT.

This clone was seen more than once but under ten times. V usage is TRBV6-5 and J usage is TRBJ2-5; D may be TRBD1 (5 bases). The germline gives CDR1 MNHEY, CDR2 SVGAGI. CDR3 length: 12 amino acids. DNA of the CDR3: TGTGCTTCCCAGGGTTGGGGAGAGACCCAGTACTTC. It encodes CASQGWGETQYF.

This chain uses TRBV6-5 with TRBJ1-1; D perhaps matches TRBD1 (6 bases). CDR1 is MNHEY, CDR2 SVGAGI, per germline. V was shortened by 6 bases and J by 4 bases, with 15 bases between the two germline ends. CDR3 length equals 14 residues. The CDR3 sequence: CASRGKLDSTEAFF. The DNA for the CDR3 is TGTGCCAGCAGGGGGAAGCTGGACAGCACTGAAGCTTTCTTT.

Comment on this clone: Other nucleotide sequences in the sample specify the same CDR3. This chain uses TRBV7-2 with TRBJ1-1, with D possibly being TRBD1 (6 bases). The V and J ends lost 2 bases and 6 bases respectively, with 16 bases between them. Germline values: CDR1 SGHTA, CDR2 FQGNSA. CDR3 length equals 15 residues. The DNA for the CDR3 is TGTGCCAGCAGCTTACGGGGGGGCCTGGAGGCTGAAGCTTTCTTT. It specifies CASSLRGGLEAEAFF.

The chain employs TRBV5-1 and TRBJ2-3; 11 bases fit TRBD2. Looked up from germline, CDR1 is SGHRS and CDR2 is YFSETQ. The V and J ends lost 6 bases and 4 bases, in that order; junction bases with no gene match: 7. The CDR3 is made up of 15 amino acids. The CDR3 nucleotides are TGCGCCAGCACGGCCTCACTAGCGGGAGCAGATACGCAGTATTTT. It encodes CASTASLAGADTQYF.